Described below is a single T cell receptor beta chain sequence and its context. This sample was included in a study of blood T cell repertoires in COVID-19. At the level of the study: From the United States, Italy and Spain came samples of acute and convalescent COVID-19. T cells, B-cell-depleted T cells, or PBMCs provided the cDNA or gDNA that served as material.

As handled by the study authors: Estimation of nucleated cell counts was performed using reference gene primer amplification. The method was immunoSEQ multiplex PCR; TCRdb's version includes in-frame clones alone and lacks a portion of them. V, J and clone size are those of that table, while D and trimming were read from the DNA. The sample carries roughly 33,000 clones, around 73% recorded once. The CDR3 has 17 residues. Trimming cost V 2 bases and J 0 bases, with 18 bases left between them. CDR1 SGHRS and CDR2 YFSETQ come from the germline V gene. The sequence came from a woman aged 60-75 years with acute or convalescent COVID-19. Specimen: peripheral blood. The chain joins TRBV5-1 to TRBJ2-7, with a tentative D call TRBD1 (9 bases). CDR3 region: CASSLQGAGTSSYEQYF. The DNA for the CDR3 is TGCGCCAGCAGCTTACAGGGGGCCGGGACTAGCTCCTACGAGCAGTACTTC.